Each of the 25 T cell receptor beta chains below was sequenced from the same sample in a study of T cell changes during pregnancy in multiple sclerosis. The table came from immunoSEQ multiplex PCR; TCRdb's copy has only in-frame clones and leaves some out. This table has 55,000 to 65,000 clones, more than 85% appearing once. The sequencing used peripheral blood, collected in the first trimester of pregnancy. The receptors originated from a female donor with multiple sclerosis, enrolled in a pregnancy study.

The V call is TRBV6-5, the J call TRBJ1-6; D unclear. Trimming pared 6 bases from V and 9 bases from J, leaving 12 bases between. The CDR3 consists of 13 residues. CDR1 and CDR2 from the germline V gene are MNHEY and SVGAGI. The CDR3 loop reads CASSKERGSPLHF. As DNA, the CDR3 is TGTGCCAGCAGCAAGGAGCGGGGTTCACCCCTCCACTTT.

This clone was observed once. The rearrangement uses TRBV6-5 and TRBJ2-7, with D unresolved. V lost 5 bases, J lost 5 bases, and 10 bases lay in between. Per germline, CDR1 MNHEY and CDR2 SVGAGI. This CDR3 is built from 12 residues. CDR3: CASSRPRNEQYF. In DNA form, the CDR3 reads TGTGCCAGCAGTCGACCGAGGAACGAGCAGTACTTC.

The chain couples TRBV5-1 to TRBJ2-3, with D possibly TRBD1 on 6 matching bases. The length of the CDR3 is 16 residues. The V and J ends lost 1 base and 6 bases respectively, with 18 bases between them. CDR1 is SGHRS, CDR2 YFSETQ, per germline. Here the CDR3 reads CASSLIVRGSGDTQYF. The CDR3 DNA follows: TGCGCCAGCAGCTTGATCGTGAGGGGGTCAGGGGATACGCAGTATTTT.

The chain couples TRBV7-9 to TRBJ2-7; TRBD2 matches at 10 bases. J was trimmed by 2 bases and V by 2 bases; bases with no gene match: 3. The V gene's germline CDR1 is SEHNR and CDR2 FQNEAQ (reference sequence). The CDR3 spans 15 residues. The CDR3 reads CASSLLAGVTYEQYF. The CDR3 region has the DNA TGTGCCAGCAGCTTACTAGCGGGGGTCACCTACGAGCAGTACTTC.

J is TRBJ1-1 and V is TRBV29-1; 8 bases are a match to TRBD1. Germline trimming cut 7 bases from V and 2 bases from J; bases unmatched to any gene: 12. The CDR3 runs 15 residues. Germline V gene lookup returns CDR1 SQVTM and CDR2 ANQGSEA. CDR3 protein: CSGGQGGTYNTEAFF. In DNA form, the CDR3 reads TGCAGCGGAGGACAGGGAGGAACTTATAACACTGAAGCTTTCTTT.

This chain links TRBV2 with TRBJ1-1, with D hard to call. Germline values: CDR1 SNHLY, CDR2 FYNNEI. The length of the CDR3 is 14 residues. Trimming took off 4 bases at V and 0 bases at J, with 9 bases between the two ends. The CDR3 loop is CASSGTRLNTEAFF. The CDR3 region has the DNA TGTGCCAGCAGTGGAACGAGGTTGAACACTGAAGCTTTCTTT.

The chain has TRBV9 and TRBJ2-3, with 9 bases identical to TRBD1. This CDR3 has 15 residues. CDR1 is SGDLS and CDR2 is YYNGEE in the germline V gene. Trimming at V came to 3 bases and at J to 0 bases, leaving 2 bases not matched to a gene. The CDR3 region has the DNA TGTGCCAGCAGCGAGGGGACAGGGAGCACAGATACGCAGTATTTT. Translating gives CASSEGTGSTDTQYF.

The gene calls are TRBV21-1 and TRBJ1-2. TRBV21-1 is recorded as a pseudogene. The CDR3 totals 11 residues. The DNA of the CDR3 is TGTGCCAGCAGCAATATTTCTGGCTACACCTTC. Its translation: CASSNISGYTF.

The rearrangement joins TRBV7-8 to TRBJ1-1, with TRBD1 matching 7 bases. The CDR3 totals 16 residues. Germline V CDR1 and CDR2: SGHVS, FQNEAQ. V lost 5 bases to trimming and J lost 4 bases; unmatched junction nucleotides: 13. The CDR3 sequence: CASSPRQGWVVTEAFF. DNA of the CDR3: TGTGCCAGCAGCCCAAGACAGGGTTGGGTAGTCACTGAAGCTTTCTTT. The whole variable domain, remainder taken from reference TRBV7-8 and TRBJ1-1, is GAGVSQSPRYKVAKRGQDVALRCDPISGHVSLFWYQQALGQGPEFLTYFQNEAQLDKSGLPSDRFFAERPEGSVSTLKIQRTQQEDSAVYLCASSPRQGWVVTEAFFGQGTRLTVV.

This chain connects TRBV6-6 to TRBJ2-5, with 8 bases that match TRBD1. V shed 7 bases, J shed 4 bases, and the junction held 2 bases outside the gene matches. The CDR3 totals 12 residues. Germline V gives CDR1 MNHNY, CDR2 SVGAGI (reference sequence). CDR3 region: CASTDRGETQYF. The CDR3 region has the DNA TGTGCCAGCACCGACAGGGGAGAGACCCAGTACTTC.

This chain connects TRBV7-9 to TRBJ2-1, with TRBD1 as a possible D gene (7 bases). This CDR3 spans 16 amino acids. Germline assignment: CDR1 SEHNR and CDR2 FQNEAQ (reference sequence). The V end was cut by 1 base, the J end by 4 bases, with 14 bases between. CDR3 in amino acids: CASSLVGGQNYNEQFF. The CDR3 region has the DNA TGTGCCAGCAGCTTAGTGGGGGGACAGAATTACAATGAGCAGTTCTTC. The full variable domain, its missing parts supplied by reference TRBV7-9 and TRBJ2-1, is DTGVSQNPRHKITKRGQNVTFRCDPISEHNRLYWYRQTLGQGPEFLTYFQNEAQLEKSRLLSDRFSAERPKGSFSTLEIQRTEQGDSAMYLCASSLVGGQNYNEQFFGPGTRLTVL.

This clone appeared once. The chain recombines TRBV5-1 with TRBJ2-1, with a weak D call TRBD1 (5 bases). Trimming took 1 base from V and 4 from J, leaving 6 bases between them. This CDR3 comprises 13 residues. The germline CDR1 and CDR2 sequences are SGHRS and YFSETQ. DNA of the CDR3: TGCGCCAGCAGCTTGCGACAGTACAATGAGCAGTTCTTC. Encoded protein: CASSLRQYNEQFF.

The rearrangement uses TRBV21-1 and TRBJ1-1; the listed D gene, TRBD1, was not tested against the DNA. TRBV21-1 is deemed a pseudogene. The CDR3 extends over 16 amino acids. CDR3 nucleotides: TGTGCCAGCAGCAACAGGGGGCGTCGGGCGAACACTGAAGCTTTCTTT. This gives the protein CASSNRGRRANTEAFF.

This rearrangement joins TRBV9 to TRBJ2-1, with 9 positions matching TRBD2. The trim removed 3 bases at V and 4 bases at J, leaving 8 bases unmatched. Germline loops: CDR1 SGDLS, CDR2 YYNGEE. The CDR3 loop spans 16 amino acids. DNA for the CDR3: TGTGCCAGCAGCGGGAAACGACTAGCGGATTACAATGAGCAGTTCTTC. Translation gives CASSGKRLADYNEQFF.

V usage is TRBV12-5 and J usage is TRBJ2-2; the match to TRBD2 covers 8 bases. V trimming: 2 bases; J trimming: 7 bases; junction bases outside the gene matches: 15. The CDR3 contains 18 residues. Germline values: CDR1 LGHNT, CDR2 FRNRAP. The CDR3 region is CASGLITGGPVYRGELFF. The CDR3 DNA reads TGTGCTAGTGGTTTGATTACGGGGGGGCCGGTATATCGCGGGGAGCTGTTTTTT.

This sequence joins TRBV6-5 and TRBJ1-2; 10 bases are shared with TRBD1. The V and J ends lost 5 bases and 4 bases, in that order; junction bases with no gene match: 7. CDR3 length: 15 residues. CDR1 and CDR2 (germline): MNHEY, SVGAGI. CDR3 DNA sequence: TGTGCCAGCAGTACCGGACAGGGGGGCAGCTATGGCTACACCTTC. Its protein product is CASSTGQGGSYGYTF.

The CDR3 loop reads CAWSVPPDRAAQETQYF. The DNA for the CDR3 is TGTGCCTGGAGTGTACCCCCCGATAGAGCGGCTCAAGAGACCCAGTACTTC. The V gene is TRBV30, the J gene TRBJ2-5; perhaps TRBD2 as D (5 bases). Germline assignment: CDR1 GTSNPN and CDR2 SVGIG (reference sequence). The V end lost 0 bases, the J end lost 2 bases, and 19 bases lay between the germline ends. The CDR3 runs 17 residues.

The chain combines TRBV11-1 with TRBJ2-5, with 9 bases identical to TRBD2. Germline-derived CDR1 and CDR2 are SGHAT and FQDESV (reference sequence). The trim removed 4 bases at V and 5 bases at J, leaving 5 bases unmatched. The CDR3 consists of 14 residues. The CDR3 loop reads CASSSGLAKETQYF. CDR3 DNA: TGTGCCAGCAGCTCCGGACTAGCGAAGGAGACCCAGTACTTC.

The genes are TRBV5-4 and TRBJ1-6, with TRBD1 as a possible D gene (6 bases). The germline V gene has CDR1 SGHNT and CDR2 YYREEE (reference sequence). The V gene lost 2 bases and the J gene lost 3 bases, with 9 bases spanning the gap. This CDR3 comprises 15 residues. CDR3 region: CASSFGQNYNSPLHF. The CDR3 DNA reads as TGTGCCAGCAGCTTCGGACAGAACTATAATTCACCCCTCCACTTT.

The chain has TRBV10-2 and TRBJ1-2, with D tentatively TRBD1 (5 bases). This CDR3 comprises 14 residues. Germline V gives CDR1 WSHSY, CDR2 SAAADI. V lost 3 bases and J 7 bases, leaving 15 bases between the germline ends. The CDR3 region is CASSESAGPPGYTF. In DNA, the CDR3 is TGCGCCAGCAGTGAATCCGCGGGGCCACCTGGCTACACCTTC.

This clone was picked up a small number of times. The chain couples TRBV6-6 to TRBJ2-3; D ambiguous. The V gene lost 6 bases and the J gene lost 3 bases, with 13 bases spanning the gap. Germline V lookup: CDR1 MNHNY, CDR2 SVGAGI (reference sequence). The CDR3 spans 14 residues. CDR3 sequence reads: CASSPGHPTDTQYF. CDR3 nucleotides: TGTGCCAGCAGCCCAGGCCACCCGACAGATACGCAGTATTTT.

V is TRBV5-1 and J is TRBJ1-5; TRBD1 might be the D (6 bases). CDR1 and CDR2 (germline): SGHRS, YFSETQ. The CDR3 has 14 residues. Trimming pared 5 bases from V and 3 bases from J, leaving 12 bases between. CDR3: CASSAGANNQPQHF. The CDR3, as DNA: TGCGCCAGCAGTGCAGGGGCGAACAATCAGCCCCAGCATTTT.

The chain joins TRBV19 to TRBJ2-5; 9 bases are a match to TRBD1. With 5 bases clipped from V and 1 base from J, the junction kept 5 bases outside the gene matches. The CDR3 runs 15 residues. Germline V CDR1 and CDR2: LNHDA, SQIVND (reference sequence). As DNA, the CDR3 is TGTGCCAGTAGTTACCAGGGACAGGGCCAAGAGACCCAGTACTTC. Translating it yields CASSYQGQGQETQYF.

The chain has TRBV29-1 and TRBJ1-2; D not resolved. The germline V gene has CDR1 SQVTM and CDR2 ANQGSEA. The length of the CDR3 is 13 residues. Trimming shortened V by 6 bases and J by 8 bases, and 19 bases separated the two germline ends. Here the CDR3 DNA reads TGCAGCGTCTCGTCCTACCGGGGTAACGGCTACACCTTC. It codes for CSVSSYRGNGYTF.

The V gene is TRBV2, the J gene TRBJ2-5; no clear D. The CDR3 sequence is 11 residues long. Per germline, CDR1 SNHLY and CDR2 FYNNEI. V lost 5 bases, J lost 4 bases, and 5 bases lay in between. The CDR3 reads CASSQVETQYF. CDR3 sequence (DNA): TGTGCCAGCAGTCAGGTAGAGACCCAGTACTTC.